The 18 T cell receptor beta chains in this list originate from one sample, sequenced in a study of cytomegalovirus exposure and HLA in healthy donors. This PCR relied on a set of 60 Vbeta primers and 13 Jbeta primers. Profiled with immunoSEQ multiplex PCR; TCRdb holds only in-frame clones, not every one. The sample has 90,000 to 150,000 clones; about 78% are singletons. Sequences were obtained from PBMCs. The receptors were sampled from a woman aged 40 to 49 in good health and CMV-seropositive.

This clone has only a few counts. This chain joins TRBV6-5 and TRBJ2-7; tentatively, D is TRBD1 (6 bases). In germline, CDR1 is MNHEY, CDR2 SVGAGI. The CDR3 spans 15 residues. Trimming removed 2 bases at V and 3 bases at J, with 14 bases between. The CDR3 reads CASSYLLQGGYEQYF. CDR3 in DNA: TGTGCCAGCAGTTACCTCTTACAAGGGGGCTACGAGCAGTACTTC.

The V call is TRBV5-4, the J call TRBJ1-1; the match to TRBD1 covers 7 bases. Per germline, CDR1 SGHNT and CDR2 YYREEE (reference sequence). V shed 6 bases and J 4 bases; nucleotides not matched to a gene: 6. This CDR3 has 13 residues. The CDR3 loop reads CASNIPGGTEAFF. The CDR3, as DNA: TGTGCCAGCAACATACCAGGGGGCACTGAAGCTTTCTTT.

The chain uses TRBV10-2 and TRBJ1-4; possible D gene TRBD1, 5 bases. V lost 7 bases and J 7 bases, leaving 13 bases between the germline ends. Per the germline V gene, CDR1 is WSHSY and CDR2 is SAAADI. The CDR3 consists of 13 residues. The CDR3 is CASTRGRGEKLFF. CDR3 DNA sequence: TGCGCCAGCACCCGAGGGAGGGGTGAAAAACTGTTTTTT.

This chain links TRBV19 with TRBJ2-5, with TRBD2 matching over 8 bases. There are 12 residues in the CDR3. Germline lookup yields CDR1 LNHDA and CDR2 SQIVND (reference sequence). V shed 5 bases and J 10 bases; nucleotides not matched to a gene: 6. The CDR3 DNA sequence: TGTGCCAGTAGTGGGACTAGGGCGGGCCAGTACTTC. It specifies CASSGTRAGQYF.

The rearrangement links TRBV7-7 to TRBJ2-5; 10 bases agree with TRBD2. Germline V gene sequence: CDR1 SSHAT, CDR2 FNYEAQ (reference sequence). The CDR3 has 14 residues. V gave up 6 bases and J gave up 4 bases; unmatched junction bases: 5. The CDR3: CASRLAGAGETQYF. In DNA, the CDR3 is TGTGCCAGCAGGCTAGCGGGGGCGGGAGAGACCCAGTACTTC.

This clone has more than one count but fewer than ten. This rearrangement joins TRBV5-1 to TRBJ2-3; TRBD1 aligns across 11 bases. Per the germline V gene, CDR1 is SGHRS and CDR2 is YFSETQ. Germline trimming cut 4 bases from V and 3 bases from J; bases unmatched to any gene: 10. This CDR3 is built from 17 residues. The CDR3 DNA sequence: TGCGCCAGCAGCCTAGGACAGGGGGCTTTTGGGACAGATACGCAGTATTTT. Encoded protein: CASSLGQGAFGTDTQYF.

The chain carries TRBV6-1 and TRBJ2-7; 9 bases align to TRBD1. CDR3 size: 12 residues. CDR1 is MNHNS, CDR2 SASEGT, per germline. Losses at the gene ends were 10 bases for V and 2 bases for J; bases not matched to a gene: 3. The CDR3 is CAIRDRAYEQYF. The CDR3 DNA sequence: TGTGCCATCCGGGACAGGGCCTACGAGCAGTACTTC.

The chain joins TRBV10-2 to TRBJ1-5; 8 bases fit TRBD1. The ends lost 2 bases at V and 10 bases at J; junction bases unmatched: 7. CDR3 size: 14 residues. Per germline, CDR1 WSHSY and CDR2 SAAADI. CDR3 in DNA: TGCGCCAGCAGTGAGGGGGACAGGACCGAACCCCAGCATTTT. This encodes CASSEGDRTEPQHF.

This clone was recorded a few times. This CDR3 is CSARVGYGYTF. CDR3 DNA: TGCAGTGCTAGAGTCGGCTATGGCTACACCTTC. This sequence joins TRBV20-1 and TRBJ1-2, with unresolved D. CDR1 is DFQATT and CDR2 is SNEGSKA in the germline V gene (reference sequence). There are 11 residues in the CDR3. Trimming took 1 base from V and 4 from J, leaving 4 bases between them.

On this clone: A read error may be the cause here, since a much bigger clone is one base away. The genes are TRBV11-2 and TRBJ1-5; possible D gene TRBD1, 5 bases. This CDR3 has 13 residues. CDR1 is SGHAT, CDR2 FQNNGV, per germline. Trimming took 3 bases from V and 7 from J, leaving 10 bases between them. This CDR3 is CASSFGGDQPQHF. CDR3 DNA: TGTGCCAGCAGCTTCGGGGGTGACCAGCCCCAGCATTTT.

The rearrangement links TRBV5-1 to TRBJ2-3; 7 nucleotides agree with TRBD1. Trimming at V came to 4 bases and at J to 0 bases, leaving 5 bases not matched to a gene. The germline V gene encodes CDR1 SGHRS and CDR2 YFSETQ. This CDR3 spans 15 amino acids. This chain's CDR3 is CASSQRQGSTDTQYF. CDR3 in DNA: TGCGCCAGCAGCCAAAGACAGGGTAGCACAGATACGCAGTATTTT.

This sequence joins TRBV2 and TRBJ1-1; the D is unclear. The germline gives CDR1 SNHLY, CDR2 FYNNEI. The CDR3 totals 14 residues. Between the trimmed V and J ends, which lost 8 bases and 1 base, there was a span of 14 bases. The CDR3 DNA sequence: TGTGCCAGCGCCCTGGAGGCAGCGAACACTGAAGCTTTCTTT. This sequence encodes CASALEAANTEAFF.

This clone was detected only a few times. CDR3: CASSEQGRLAFF. In DNA form, the CDR3 reads TGTGCCAGCAGCGAACAGGGGCGTTTGGCTTTCTTT. The J gene is TRBJ1-1, the V gene TRBV6-1; TRBD1 aligns across 7 bases. With 6 bases clipped from V and 11 bases from J, the junction kept 9 bases outside the gene matches. The germline V gene has CDR1 MNHNS and CDR2 SASEGT. The CDR3 is 12 amino acids.

This chain links TRBV7-3 with TRBJ2-7; maybe TRBD2 (6 bases). This CDR3 region has 13 residues. The germline CDR1 and CDR2 sequences are SGHTA and FQGTGA. Deletions cut 1 base from V and 9 bases from J, with 13 bases between. The CDR3 DNA reads as TGTGCCAGCAGCTTAAGGAGGGGATCCGGGCAGTACTTC. This translates into CASSLRRGSGQYF.

V usage is TRBV6-1 and J usage is TRBJ1-4, with D uncertain. V lost 4 bases, J lost 0 bases, and 9 bases lay in between. The CDR3 extends over 15 amino acids. Per germline, CDR1 MNHNS and CDR2 SASEGT. The CDR3 spells CASSGQRATNEKLFF. CDR3 DNA sequence: TGTGCCAGCAGTGGCCAGCGAGCAACTAATGAAAAACTGTTTTTT.

The J gene is TRBJ1-3, the V gene TRBV13; D gene uncertain. The germline gives CDR1 PRHDT, CDR2 FYEKMQ (reference sequence). V lost 0 bases and J 2 bases, leaving 5 bases between the germline ends. This CDR3 region has 14 residues. CDR3 in DNA: TGTGCCAGCAGCTTAGGACAGACTGGAAACACCATATATTTT. As protein: CASSLGQTGNTIYF.

The chain employs TRBV4-1 and TRBJ2-4; 10 bases line up with TRBD2. Germline trimming cut 4 bases from V and 3 bases from J; bases unmatched to any gene: 15. The CDR3 has 19 residues. Germline-derived CDR1 and CDR2 are MGHRA and YSYEKL. CDR3 amino acids: CASSLSGLAGDRGKNIQYF. CDR3 DNA: TGCGCCAGCAGCCTAAGTGGTCTAGCGGGGGACCGGGGCAAAAACATTCAGTACTTC.

This chain connects TRBV2 to TRBJ1-2; D is unresolved. Germline V lookup: CDR1 SNHLY, CDR2 FYNNEI. This CDR3 has 15 amino acids. Trimming stripped 1 base from V and 1 base from J, with 10 bases between. The CDR3 region has the DNA TGTGCCAGCAGTGAAGACCGCTTCTATAACTATGGCTACACCTTC. Translating gives CASSEDRFYNYGYTF. The entire variable domain, with the rest obtained from reference TRBV2 and TRBJ1-2, is as follows: EPEVTQTPSHQVTQMGQEVILRCVPISNHLYFYWYRQILGQKVEFLVSFYNNEISEKSEIFDDQFSVERPDGSNFTLKIRSTKLEDSAMYFCASSEDRFYNYGYTFGSGTRLTVV.